What follows are 32 T cell receptor beta chains derived from one specimen sequenced in a study of Ad26.COV2.S vaccination and SARS-CoV-2 variants. Treatment indicated: some 19 received Ad26.COV2.S at low or high dose, single or two shots; about 5 received placebo; per-sample allocation not given. The samples were gathered on day 63 after the first injection of vaccine or placebo. Measured with immunoSEQ multiplex PCR; TCRdb has only the in-frame clones, and not every one. The repertoire includes 450,000 to 550,000 clones, approximately 89% of them detected once, and about 2.4% sits in the top ten. Sample: peripheral blood, taken in a trial of Ad26.COV2.S vaccine versus placebo. The source is a person aged 18 to 59 who received the Ad26.COV2.S COVID-19 vaccine or a placebo.

This rearrangement joins TRBV6-6 to TRBJ1-5; D is ambiguous. The V and J ends lost 0 bases and 4 bases respectively, with 4 bases between them. The germline CDR1 and CDR2 sequences are MNHNY and SVGAGI (reference sequence). This CDR3 spans 13 amino acids. CDR3 sequence (DNA): TGTGCCAGCAGTTACTCCTGGAATCAGCCCCAGCATTTT. This gives the protein CASSYSWNQPQHF.

V and J are TRBV14 and TRBJ1-1; D gene unclear. The CDR3 totals 14 residues. V was trimmed by 2 bases and J by 2 bases, leaving 9 bases between them. Germline CDR1 and CDR2: SGHDN and FVKESK. CDR3 DNA: TGTGCCAGCAGCCAAATCGGAAGAAACACTGAAGCTTTCTTT. It specifies CASSQIGRNTEAFF.

The chain uses TRBV19 and TRBJ1-3; the match to TRBD1 covers 9 bases. Losses at the gene ends were 7 bases for V and 2 bases for J; bases not matched to a gene: 6. This CDR3 region has 15 residues. The germline V gene has CDR1 LNHDA and CDR2 SQIVND (reference sequence). Here the CDR3 reads CASTLDRGPGNTIYF. The DNA of the CDR3 is TGTGCCAGTACTTTGGACAGGGGCCCTGGAAACACCATATATTTT. The full variable domain, with the rest looked up from reference TRBV19 and TRBJ1-3, is DGGITQSPKYLFRKEGQNVTLSCEQNLNHDAMYWYRQDPGQGLRLIYYSQIVNDFQKGDIAEGYSVSREKKESFPLTVTSAQKNPTAFYLCASTLDRGPGNTIYFGEGSWLTVV.

The chain joins TRBV4-1 to TRBJ2-3; no reliable D call. Germline V gene lookup returns CDR1 MGHRA and CDR2 YSYEKL. This CDR3 has 12 residues. Between the trimmed V and J ends, which lost 4 bases and 5 bases, there was a span of 7 bases. CDR3 residues: CASSLSRDTQYF. The CDR3 DNA follows: TGCGCCAGCAGCCTAAGTCGAGATACGCAGTATTTT.

This clone was found once. The chain has TRBV29-1 and TRBJ2-1; no reliable D call. Germline lookup yields CDR1 SQVTM and CDR2 ANQGSEA. The CDR3 extends over 14 amino acids. Trimming removed 4 bases at V and 8 bases at J, with 18 bases between. The CDR3 DNA sequence: TGCAGCGTTGCCGGCAGATCAACCGACGATGAGCAGTTCTTC. Translation gives CSVAGRSTDDEQFF.

The chain couples TRBV11-2 to TRBJ1-3, with TRBD1 matching 8 bases. CDR1 is SGHAT, CDR2 FQNNGV, per germline. CDR3 size: 12 residues. Trimming removed 5 bases from V and 9 bases from J; junction bases left unmatched: 3. CDR3 DNA: TGTGCCAGCAGCGAACAGGGGGGCACCATATATTTT. Amino acids: CASSEQGGTIYF.

The chain recombines TRBV25-1 with TRBJ1-6; no clear D gene. Germline V lookup: CDR1 MGHDK, CDR2 SYGVNS. V was pared by 6 bases and J by 10 bases, with 13 bases between. The CDR3 is 13 amino acids. The CDR3 protein is CASRTYGESPLHF. The CDR3 nucleotides are TGTGCCAGCAGGACCTACGGGGAGTCACCCCTCCACTTT.

The CDR3 sequence: CASSASPGLMPYEQYV. DNA for the CDR3: TGTGCCAGCAGCGCCTCCCCCGGGCTCATGCCTTACGAGCAGTACGTC. This chain connects TRBV9 to TRBJ2-7; D unresolved. Per the germline V gene, CDR1 is SGDLS and CDR2 is YYNGEE. V lost 3 bases and J 4 bases, leaving 20 bases between the germline ends. The CDR3 length is 16 residues.

V gene TRBV15 combines with J gene TRBJ1-2; D is undetermined. Germline V gene lookup returns CDR1 LNHNV and CDR2 YYDKDF (reference sequence). V gave up 5 bases and J gave up 0 bases, with 10 bases separating them. This CDR3 contains 14 residues. CDR3 sequence (DNA): TGTGCCACCAGCCCTCGGACCGCTAACTATGGCTACACCTTC. Translation gives CATSPRTANYGYTF.

The table lists this clone with a count of one. The gene calls are TRBV5-4 and TRBJ2-7, with TRBD1 matching over 9 bases. With 5 bases clipped from V and 5 bases from J, the junction kept 11 bases outside the gene matches. CDR3 length: 15 residues. CDR1 SGHNT and CDR2 YYREEE come from the germline V gene (reference sequence). CDR3: CASSSGQGRIDEQYV. The DNA of the CDR3 is TGTGCCAGCAGTTCCGGACAGGGGAGGATCGACGAGCAGTACGTC.

This clone was seen a handful of times. The chain has TRBV12-3 or TRBV12-4 and TRBJ1-2; no definite D call. V lost 3 bases to trimming and J lost 8 bases, with 13 bases between them. The CDR3 has 13 amino acids. The chain's CDR3 is CASSFTDWEGYTF. CDR3 sequence (DNA): TGTGCCAGCAGTTTTACGGACTGGGAAGGCTACACCTTC.

The CDR3 coding sequence is TGTGCCAGCACCATGGACACGTACTCCTACGAGCAGTACTTC. Its translation: CASTMDTYSYEQYF. The chain joins TRBV7-2 to TRBJ2-7, with D possibly matching TRBD1 (5 bases). The CDR3 has 14 residues. Germline CDR1 is SGHTA and CDR2 is FQGNSA. Trimming shortened V by 7 bases and J by 0 bases, and 13 bases separated the two germline ends.

This clone was seen a handful of times. This chain connects TRBV7-2 to TRBJ2-7, with TRBD1 identical over 11 bases. CDR1 and CDR2 from the germline V gene are SGHTA and FQGNSA. The CDR3 has 14 amino acids. The J segment lost 9 bases and the V segment lost 5 bases, leaving 9 bases of the junction unmatched. This chain's CDR3 is CASSPRTGGGVQYF. Written as DNA, the CDR3 is TGTGCCAGCAGCCCCCGGACAGGGGGCGGAGTGCAGTACTTC.

This chain connects TRBV28 to TRBJ1-2; tentatively, D is TRBD1 (5 bases). The CDR3 runs 16 residues. V lost 3 bases, J lost 6 bases, and 20 bases lay in between. Germline lookup yields CDR1 MDHEN and CDR2 SYDVKM. CDR3: CASSFPAGTVTDGYTF. DNA of the CDR3: TGTGCCAGCAGTTTCCCAGCCGGGACTGTGACGGATGGCTACACCTTC.

In this sample, this clone turned up a few times. The V gene is TRBV19, the J gene TRBJ1-1; D perhaps matches TRBD1 (6 bases). The V and J ends lost 1 base and 5 bases respectively, with 8 bases between them. The V gene's germline CDR1 is LNHDA and CDR2 SQIVND (reference sequence). CDR3 length: 13 amino acids. CDR3 DNA: TGTGCCAGTAGTATAGGTCAGGGGACTGAAGCTTTCTTT. Protein: CASSIGQGTEAFF.

This clone was seen only once. This chain uses TRBV5-1 with TRBJ1-1, with D unresolved. The length of the CDR3 is 16 residues. With 4 bases removed from V and 4 bases from J, the gap between germline ends came to 20 bases. Germline V gene sequence: CDR1 SGHRS, CDR2 YFSETQ. The CDR3 bases are TGCGCCAGCAGCCCTGGCCGAGCCAGCCGGAGCACTGAAGCTTTCTTT. The encoded protein is CASSPGRASRSTEAFF.

The V gene is TRBV9, the J gene TRBJ2-2; 12 bases agree with TRBD2. V was clipped by 0 bases and J by 6 bases; unmatched bases: 9. Germline V lookup: CDR1 SGDLS, CDR2 YYNGEE. The CDR3 loop spans 18 amino acids. The CDR3 reads CASSVVTSGRFGAGELFF. DNA of the CDR3: TGTGCCAGCAGCGTAGTCACTAGCGGGAGGTTCGGGGCCGGGGAGCTGTTTTTT.

The chain is built from TRBV24-1 and TRBJ2-1; 8 bases are shared with TRBD2. V dropped 3 bases and J dropped 13; count of bases not matched to a gene: 10. CDR3 size: 14 residues. Germline-derived CDR1 and CDR2 are KGHDR and SFDVKD. The CDR3 DNA reads TGTGCCACCAGTGATCCCGGGGCGGGGGGACCCCAGTTCTTC. Its translation: CATSDPGAGGPQFF.

This sequence joins TRBV4-1 and TRBJ2-3; weak D call: TRBD1 (6 bases). The V gene's germline CDR1 is MGHRA and CDR2 YSYEKL. V was cut by 4 bases and J by 0 bases, with 17 bases left in between. The CDR3 contains 17 residues. CDR3 region: CASSLSRQAASTDTQYF. CDR3 coding DNA: TGCGCCAGCAGCCTAAGTAGACAGGCCGCTAGCACAGATACGCAGTATTTT.

The chain has TRBV3-1 (or the pseudogene TRBV3-2) and TRBJ2-5; D is perhaps TRBD2 (5 bases). Per germline, CDR1 LGHDT and CDR2 YNNKEL (reference sequence). The V end was cut by 1 base, the J end by 5 bases, with 8 bases between. This CDR3 has 13 amino acids. The CDR3 protein is CASSQGGRETQYF. CDR3 DNA sequence: TGTGCCAGCAGCCAAGGCGGGCGGGAGACCCAGTACTTC.

On this clone: Other nucleotide sequences from this sample produce the same CDR3. The rearrangement uses TRBV20-1 and TRBJ2-3; no clear D. There are 11 residues in the CDR3. Germline V gene data show CDR1 as DFQATT and CDR2 as SNEGSKA (reference sequence). V lost 6 bases, J lost 1 base, and 5 bases lay in between. The CDR3 region has the DNA TGCAGTGCCGCCCGCACAGATACGCAGTATTTT. Encoded protein: CSAARTDTQYF.

The chain couples TRBV30 to TRBJ1-5, with D maybe TRBD1 (6 bases). V was shortened by 2 bases and J by 3 bases, with 17 bases between the two germline ends. CDR1 and CDR2 (germline): GTSNPN, SVGIG (reference sequence). The CDR3 loop spans 16 amino acids. CDR3 DNA: TGTGCCTGGAGTAGGCGGGGGGGCATTGACAATCAGCCCCAGCATTTT. Protein: CAWSRRGGIDNQPQHF.

The J gene is TRBJ1-3, the V gene TRBV20-1, with no clear D. Germline assignment: CDR1 DFQATT and CDR2 SNEGSKA (reference sequence). CDR3 length equals 14 residues. Deletions cut 3 bases from V and 2 bases from J, with 11 bases between. CDR3 sequence: CSASQSAAGNTIYF. CDR3 sequence (DNA): TGCAGTGCTAGTCAGAGCGCTGCTGGAAACACCATATATTTT.

This chain uses TRBV6-6 with TRBJ1-4; D uncertain. Germline CDR1 reads MNHNY; CDR2 reads SVGAGI (reference sequence). This CDR3 has 14 residues. The ends were cut back, 0 bases at V and 7 bases at J, with 9 bases in the middle. CDR3 bases: TGTGCCAGCAGTTACTCAAGTGCGGTTGAAAAACTGTTTTTT. Encoded protein: CASSYSSAVEKLFF.

The V call is TRBV30, the J call TRBJ1-3, with no clear D. The CDR3 consists of 13 residues. From germline, CDR1 is GTSNPN and CDR2 SVGIG (reference sequence). Trimming removed 2 bases from V and 13 bases from J, with 18 bases in between. CDR3 DNA: TGTGCCTGGAGTAGAGAGGTGGGCCAAACAATATATTTT. Amino acid sequence: CAWSREVGQTIYF.

About this clone itself: This same CDR3 is encoded by further DNA sequences in the sample. The chain couples TRBV2 to TRBJ2-7; D is possibly TRBD1 (5 bases). In germline, CDR1 is SNHLY, CDR2 FYNNEI. The CDR3 has 12 residues. V dropped 5 bases and J dropped 1 base, with 6 bases sitting between them. As DNA, the CDR3 is TGTGCCAGCAGTCCAGGGTCCTACGAGCAGTACTTC. This sequence encodes CASSPGSYEQYF.

The chain couples TRBV6-5 to TRBJ1-6; D perhaps matches TRBD1 (6 bases). The CDR3 contains 16 residues. V shed 2 bases and J shed 7 bases, with 15 bases lying between them. Germline V lookup: CDR1 MNHEY, CDR2 SVGAGI. CDR3 coding DNA: TGTGCCAGCAGTTACGGGGGGCGCTTAACAAATTCACCCCTCCACTTT. Its protein is CASSYGGRLTNSPLHF.

The J gene is TRBJ1-2, the V gene TRBV4-1, with TRBD1 as a possible D gene (6 bases). Germline V gives CDR1 MGHRA, CDR2 YSYEKL. The CDR3 extends over 16 amino acids. With 3 bases removed from V and 2 bases from J, the gap between germline ends came to 16 bases. As DNA, the CDR3 is TGCGCCAGCAGCCACTCTTGGACAGCTCTAAACTATGGCTACACCTTC. As protein: CASSHSWTALNYGYTF.

Only a few counts were recorded for this clone. The gene calls are TRBV2 and TRBJ1-2; TRBD1 agrees at 11 bases. Germline CDR1 and CDR2: SNHLY and FYNNEI. CDR3 length: 17 residues. The V gene end was trimmed by 8 bases and the J gene end by 3 bases; junction bases not matched to a gene: 14. The CDR3 loop reads CASGAGTGGFLDYGYTF. CDR3 in DNA: TGTGCCAGCGGGGCCGGGACAGGGGGTTTTTTGGACTATGGCTACACCTTC.

This clone was counted a single time. The V and J genes are TRBV28 and TRBJ1-6, with D uncertain. Germline CDR1 reads MDHEN; CDR2 reads SYDVKM. The V end was cut by 2 bases, the J end by 10 bases, with 6 bases between. This CDR3 contains 12 residues. CDR3 coding DNA: TGTGCCAGCAGTTTAACTGGGTCACCCCTCCACTTT. It translates to CASSLTGSPLHF.

The chain carries TRBV7-2 and TRBJ1-5; D ambiguous. Per germline, CDR1 SGHTA and CDR2 FQGNSA. The V gene lost 2 bases and the J gene lost 6 bases, with 17 bases spanning the gap. The CDR3 covers 16 residues. For the CDR3, the DNA is TGTGCCAGCAGCTTACTCGAGGATGGGGTGGGTCAGCCCCAGCATTTT. Translated, it gives CASSLLEDGVGQPQHF.

This rearrangement joins TRBV5-1 to TRBJ1-2, with TRBD1 matching 8 bases. After removal of 5 bases from V and 10 bases from J, the junction contained 7 bases not matched to a gene. CDR1 and CDR2 from the germline V gene are SGHRS and YFSETQ. This CDR3 has 12 amino acids. The CDR3 reads CASSQGALDYTF. The CDR3 DNA reads TGCGCCAGCAGTCAGGGGGCGTTGGACTACACCTTC.